One and the same sample provided the 28 T cell receptor beta chains below, sequenced in a study of Ad26.COV2.S vaccination and SARS-CoV-2 variants. Treatment indicated: about 20 received Ad26.COV2.S at low or high dose, single or two shots; about 5 received placebo; per-sample allocation not given. Samples analyzed were those drawn on day 63 after the first vaccine or placebo injection. The method was immunoSEQ multiplex PCR; TCRdb's version includes in-frame clones alone and lacks a portion of them. The data show 300,000 to 400,000 clones, with 70% to 90% seen just once and 1.9% held by the top ten. The specimen comprised peripheral blood, sampled in a trial of Ad26.COV2.S vaccine versus placebo. Source of these receptors: a person between 18 and 59 years old who received the Ad26.COV2.S COVID-19 vaccine or a placebo.

V usage is TRBV19 and J usage is TRBJ1-5; tentative D call: TRBD1 (5 bases). The CDR3 is 15 residues long. Trimming stripped 0 bases from V and 2 bases from J, with 8 bases between. The germline V gene has CDR1 LNHDA and CDR2 SQIVND (reference sequence). CDR3 sequence reads: CASSIDPGRNQPQHF. The CDR3 coding sequence is TGTGCCAGTAGTATAGATCCGGGGCGCAATCAGCCCCAGCATTTT.

DNA of the CDR3: TGCGCCAGCAGCCAGGACTACCAACAAGAGACCCAGTACTTC. Translation: CASSQDYQQETQYF. The rearrangement links TRBV5-1 to TRBJ2-5; tentative D call: TRBD2 (6 bases). V dropped 4 bases and J dropped 2 bases, with 12 bases sitting between them. Germline-derived CDR1 and CDR2 are SGHRS and YFSETQ. This CDR3 has 14 amino acids. Based on the CDR3 plus reference TRBV5-1 and TRBJ2-5, the full variable domain is KAGVTQTPRYLIKTRGQQVTLSCSPISGHRSVSWYQQTPGQGLQFLFEYFSETQRNKGNFPGRFSGRQFSNSRSEMNVSTLELGDSALYLCASSQDYQQETQYFGPGTRLLVL.

This clone was observed a handful of times. The chain is built from TRBV19 and TRBJ1-5; 10 bases match TRBD1. V was pared by 6 bases and J by 6 bases, with 2 bases of the junction left unmatched. The CDR3 sequence is 13 residues long. Germline CDR1 reads LNHDA; CDR2 reads SQIVND (reference sequence). The CDR3 DNA is TGTGCCAGTAGCGGGGACAGGGGTCAGCCCCAGCATTTT. It yields the protein CASSGDRGQPQHF.

CDR3 sequence reads: CASSSSPLTRTDTQYF. CDR3 sequence (DNA): TGTGCCAGCAGTTCCAGTCCCCTTACCCGCACAGATACGCAGTATTTT. This chain uses TRBV2 with TRBJ2-3; D not certain. The germline V gene encodes CDR1 SNHLY and CDR2 FYNNEI. V was trimmed by 5 bases and J by 1 base, leaving 16 bases between them. CDR3 length equals 16 residues.

This chain connects TRBV5-8 to TRBJ1-2; D uncertain. Germline values: CDR1 SGHTS, CDR2 YDEGEE. There are 16 residues in the CDR3. V was cut by 5 bases and J by 2 bases, with 19 bases left in between. CDR3 DNA sequence: TGTGCCAGCAGTACCCCAGGATCGAGGCAGAACTATGGCTACACCTTC. Its protein is CASSTPGSRQNYGYTF.

The chain has TRBV5-6 and TRBJ2-4, with 8 bases lining up with TRBD2. This CDR3 is 14 amino acids long. Germline V gene sequence: CDR1 SGHDT, CDR2 YYEEEE. The junction had 2 bases not matched to a gene; V was cut back by 4 bases and J by 2 bases. In nucleotides, the CDR3 is TGTGCCAGCAGCCCGGGGGGGACCAAAAACATTCAGTACTTC. It codes for CASSPGGTKNIQYF.

The chain carries TRBV30 and TRBJ2-4; D might be TRBD1 (6 bases). From germline, CDR1 is GTSNPN and CDR2 SVGIG (reference sequence). This CDR3 region has 13 residues. Deletions cut 4 bases from V and 1 base from J, with 8 bases between. Here the CDR3 reads CAWTGVAKNIQYF. Written as DNA, the CDR3 is TGTGCCTGGACAGGGGTGGCCAAAAACATTCAGTACTTC.

J is TRBJ1-1 and V is TRBV7-2; no reliable D call. The CDR3 extends over 12 amino acids. Trimming pared 5 bases from V and 2 bases from J, leaving 6 bases between. Germline CDR1 SGHTA, CDR2 FQGNSA. DNA for the CDR3: TGTGCCAGCAGCAAGGGAAACACTGAAGCTTTCTTT. Its translation is CASSKGNTEAFF.

The chain links TRBV4-1 to TRBJ2-1; no firm D call. CDR3 length: 17 residues. V gave up 1 base and J gave up 0 bases, with 13 bases separating them. Per the germline V gene, CDR1 is MGHRA and CDR2 is YSYEKL. The CDR3 loop reads CASSQGPQASSYNEQFF. DNA for the CDR3: TGCGCCAGCAGCCAAGGGCCACAAGCGAGCTCCTACAATGAGCAGTTCTTC.

The chain recombines TRBV7-2 with TRBJ2-3; 12 nucleotides agree with TRBD2. The CDR3 is made up of 16 amino acids. Germline trimming cut 1 base from V and 4 bases from J; bases unmatched to any gene: 3. Germline CDR1 reads SGHTA; CDR2 reads FQGNSA. Here the CDR3 reads CASSLVTSGGSDTQYF. In DNA, the CDR3 is TGTGCCAGCAGCTTAGTGACTAGCGGGGGATCAGATACGCAGTATTTT.

The chain combines TRBV6-2 or TRBV6-3 with TRBJ2-7; D may correspond to TRBD1 or TRBD2 (6 bases each). Deletions cut 4 bases from V and 4 bases from J, with 11 bases between. This CDR3 is built from 13 residues. Germline assignment: CDR1 MNHEY and CDR2 SVGEGT. Here the CDR3 DNA reads TGTGCCAGCAGTTGGCAGGGGAGGTACGAGCAGTACTTC. This translates into CASSWQGRYEQYF.

The V and J genes are TRBV3-1 (or the pseudogene TRBV3-2) and TRBJ1-4; weak D call: TRBD1 (5 bases). V lost 0 bases, J lost 8 bases, and 10 bases lay in between. Germline values: CDR1 LGHDT, CDR2 YNNKEL (reference sequence). The CDR3 consists of 14 residues. The CDR3 DNA reads TGTGCCAGCAGCCAAGATTTGGGGCGAGAAAAACTGTTTTTT. Its translation is CASSQDLGREKLFF.

The chain is built from TRBV4-1 and TRBJ2-7, with 13 bases fitting TRBD2. From germline, CDR1 is MGHRA and CDR2 YSYEKL. The CDR3 totals 17 residues. V lost 4 bases to trimming and J lost 0 bases; unmatched junction nucleotides: 6. DNA of the CDR3: TGCGCCAGCAGCCTCGGGACTAGCGGGGCACTCTCCTACGAGCAGTACTTC. Its protein product is CASSLGTSGALSYEQYF.

The CDR3 loop is CASSINRAGANVLTF. The CDR3 nucleotides are TGTGCCAGTAGTATTAACAGGGCCGGGGCCAACGTCCTGACTTTC. This chain uses TRBV19 with TRBJ2-6, with D perhaps matching TRBD1 (6 bases). Trimming shortened V by 3 bases and J by 4 bases, and 10 bases separated the two germline ends. The CDR3 loop spans 15 amino acids. Germline V gene sequence: CDR1 LNHDA, CDR2 SQIVND (reference sequence). The full variable domain, its missing parts supplied by reference TRBV19 and TRBJ2-6, is DGGITQSPKYLFRKEGQNVTLSCEQNLNHDAMYWYRQDPGQGLRLIYYSQIVNDFQKGDIAEGYSVSREKKESFPLTVTSAQKNPTAFYLCASSINRAGANVLTFGAGSRLTVL.

This chain's CDR3 is CASSRGGGGSGANVLTF. Written as DNA, the CDR3 is TGTGCCAGCAGCCGAGGGGGCGGGGGCTCTGGGGCCAACGTCCTGACTTTC. J is TRBJ2-6 and V is TRBV6-6, with D perhaps matching TRBD1 or TRBD2 (7 bases each). This CDR3 is built from 17 residues. Trimming stripped 6 bases from V and 0 bases from J, with 15 bases between. Germline assignment: CDR1 MNHNY and CDR2 SVGAGI (reference sequence).

A remark on this clone: One junction end disagrees with the germline gene, perhaps due to a read error. The chain employs TRBV12-3 or TRBV12-4 and TRBJ1-2; the D gene is possibly TRBD1 (5 bases). The CDR3 spans 12 residues. CDR3 nucleotides: TGTGTCAGCAGTTCAGGGCACTATGGCTACACCTTC. Its translation: CVSSSGHYGYTF.

The chain joins TRBV4-3 to TRBJ1-4; no definite D call. Looked up from germline, CDR1 is LGHNA and CDR2 is YSLEER. Trimming pared 2 bases from V and 4 bases from J, leaving 8 bases between. CDR3 length equals 14 residues. Here the CDR3 reads CASSQSAINEKLFF. CDR3 coding DNA: TGCGCCAGCAGCCAATCAGCCATTAATGAAAAACTGTTTTTT.

The chain joins TRBV30 to TRBJ1-2; no clear D. Germline V gene sequence: CDR1 GTSNPN, CDR2 SVGIG (reference sequence). The CDR3 covers 10 residues. Trimming took 1 base from V and 6 from J, leaving 3 bases between them. Here the CDR3 reads CAWSGDGYTF. The CDR3, as DNA: TGTGCCTGGAGTGGGGATGGCTACACCTTC.

The chain uses TRBV7-9 and TRBJ2-3, with D unclear. The V gene's germline CDR1 is SEHNR and CDR2 FQNEAQ (reference sequence). This CDR3 has 15 residues. V was trimmed by 4 bases and J by 1 base, leaving 12 bases between them. The DNA of the CDR3 is TGTGCCAGCAGCTCGCCGGGTTTGGGCACAGATACGCAGTATTTT. Amino acid sequence: CASSSPGLGTDTQYF.

The V gene is TRBV4-3, the J gene TRBJ1-6, with no clear D. CDR3 length: 16 residues. The V gene's germline CDR1 is LGHNA and CDR2 YSLEER. The V end was cut by 0 bases, the J end by 4 bases, with 10 bases between. DNA of the CDR3: TGCGCCAGCAGCCAAGATGTGCAGAAGTATAATTCACCCCTCCACTTT. Its translation: CASSQDVQKYNSPLHF.

The rearrangement uses TRBV10-1 and TRBJ1-2; D unclear. Trimming cost V 11 bases and J 8 bases, with 12 bases left between them. This CDR3 has 10 amino acids. Germline CDR1 and CDR2: WNHNN and SYGVQD (reference sequence). In DNA, the CDR3 is TGCGCCCGAGAACTGGGAGGCTACACCTTC. Its protein product is CARELGGYTF.

This clone was counted once. The gene calls are TRBV7-2 and TRBJ2-3; TRBD2 matches 15 bases. CDR3 size: 16 residues. V lost 6 bases, J lost 6 bases, and 7 bases stayed unmatched. Per germline, CDR1 SGHTA and CDR2 FQGNSA. The CDR3 sequence is CASRPGLAGGMDTQYF. The CDR3 bases are TGTGCCAGCAGACCGGGACTAGCGGGGGGAATGGATACGCAGTATTTT.

This chain joins TRBV7-9 and TRBJ1-1; no firm D call. CDR3 length: 16 residues. The V end was cut by 1 base, the J end by 1 base, with 13 bases between. Germline-derived CDR1 and CDR2 are SEHNR and FQNEAQ (reference sequence). CDR3: CASSLGFGERNTEAFF. Here the CDR3 DNA reads TGTGCCAGCAGCTTAGGGTTTGGGGAGAGGAACACTGAAGCTTTCTTT.

This clone occurred a few times. V is TRBV6-1 and J is TRBJ1-3; D possibly corresponds to TRBD1 (5 bases). Germline values: CDR1 MNHNS, CDR2 SASEGT. The CDR3 contains 16 residues. V was cut by 0 bases and J by 4 bases, with 13 bases left in between. CDR3 coding DNA: TGTGCCAGCAGTGAAGCACGGGGCCTCGGGGGAAACACCATATATTTT. Translated, it gives CASSEARGLGGNTIYF.

The V and J genes are TRBV6-5 and TRBJ1-4, with D tentatively TRBD1 (6 bases). Germline V gives CDR1 MNHEY, CDR2 SVGAGI. CDR3 length: 16 residues. V lost 2 bases and J lost 3, with 13 bases in between. The CDR3 DNA reads TGTGCCAGCAGTTACGCCGACAGGAGATCTAATGAAAAACTGTTTTTT. Protein: CASSYADRRSNEKLFF.

The chain employs TRBV7-2 and TRBJ1-6; possible D gene TRBD1, 6 bases. This CDR3 has 16 amino acids. Germline V gives CDR1 SGHTA, CDR2 FQGNSA. Deletions cut 1 base from V and 5 bases from J, with 12 bases between. The CDR3 region is CASSLDRVINNSPLHF. Written as DNA, the CDR3 is TGTGCCAGCAGCTTAGACAGGGTGATTAATAATTCACCCCTCCACTTT.

The chain is built from TRBV18 and TRBJ2-6; no clear D. The CDR3 length is 13 residues. With 8 bases removed from V and 1 base from J, the gap between germline ends came to 6 bases. Germline CDR1 and CDR2: KGHSH and LQKENI. In DNA, the CDR3 is TGTGCCAGCCACCGGTCTGGGGCCAACGTCCTGACTTTC. This gives the protein CASHRSGANVLTF.

This chain joins TRBV5-4 and TRBJ2-1; 11 bases are shared with TRBD2. From germline, CDR1 is SGHNT and CDR2 YYREEE (reference sequence). With 3 bases clipped from V and 6 bases from J, the junction kept 8 bases outside the gene matches. The CDR3 has 16 amino acids. The CDR3 nucleotides read TGTGCCAGCAGCTCCCCGGGTAGCGGGGGGGCCAATGAGCAGTTCTTC. This sequence encodes CASSSPGSGGANEQFF.